This T cell receptor (beta chain) was recorded in a study of shared clonotypes between healthy human individuals. Overall study findings and caveats: Naive subsets generally had larger estimated richness than memory subsets.

The table came from immunoSEQ multiplex PCR; TCRdb's copy has only in-frame clones and leaves some out. Among a few million clones listed, 80% to 95% were seen once. Germline values: CDR1 LGHNA, CDR2 YNFKEQ. Trimming pared 1 base from V and 4 bases from J, leaving 19 bases between. The CDR3 spans 17 residues. As for this clone: Its antigen is still unknown.

The V and J genes are TRBV4-2 and TRBJ1-1; tentatively, D is TRBD1 (5 bases). The sequenced sample was naive CD4+ T cells from PBMCs. Indicated subset: CD45RA+ positively selected. The source of this sequence is a young man in good health. Some clones in this sample may be carry-over from other donors' samples. CDR3 sequence: CASSQVTILGRGTEAFF. In nucleotides, the CDR3 is TGTGCCAGCAGCCAAGTTACGATACTGGGGAGGGGCACTGAAGCTTTCTTT.